The T cell receptor (beta chain) described here comes from a study of shared clonotypes between healthy human individuals. Study information: Each donor had three CD4 naive, three CD4 memory, two CD8 naive and one CD8 memory plate.

Germline CDR1 reads WNHNN; CDR2 reads SYGVQD (reference sequence). Trimming left V 3 bases short and J 9 bases short, with 14 bases between. The CDR3 consists of 13 residues. In the study's own analysis: Sequence data from immunoSEQ were junction-only and lacked quality scores; consequently, filtering differed. Produced via immunoSEQ multiplex PCR; TCRdb's table is partial and in-frame only. V, J and clone size reflect that table, while D and trimming were determined from the DNA. The table shows some 1,100,000 clones, with around 78% occurring only once. The origin of this receptor is a man younger than 35 in good health. Some clones in this sample may be carry-over from other donors' samples. The specimen was memory CD4+ T cells from PBMCs. Subset given: CD45RA-negative fraction. The rearrangement links TRBV10-1 to TRBJ2-5; D is unclear. In nucleotides, the CDR3 is TGCGCCAGCAGTGACCGGGCGCTCTGGGCCCAGTACTTC. Translated, it gives CASSDRALWAQYF.